Shown below are 2 T cell receptor beta chains from a single sample sequenced in a study of cytomegalovirus exposure and HLA in healthy donors. In the PCR, 60 Vbeta and 13 Jbeta primers were used. The method was immunoSEQ multiplex PCR; TCRdb's version includes in-frame clones alone and lacks a portion of them. Of 130,000 to 150,000 clones in the sample, about 82% were seen once. The sequenced sample consisted of PBMCs. Every receptor here comes from a man aged 25-40 years in good health and CMV-seronegative.

This sequence joins TRBV5-1 and TRBJ2-5; TRBD1 agrees at 9 bases. The germline gives CDR1 SGHRS, CDR2 YFSETQ. With 0 bases clipped from V and 1 base from J, the junction kept 1 base outside the gene matches. This CDR3 spans 15 amino acids. CDR3 in DNA: TGCGCCAGCAGCTTGGGGGACAGGGCCCAAGAGACCCAGTACTTC. Its translation is CASSLGDRAQETQYF.

V usage is TRBV6-5 and J usage is TRBJ1-1, with D perhaps matching TRBD1 (5 bases). The CDR3 is 14 amino acids. V lost 6 bases, J lost 0 bases, and 11 bases lay in between. Germline V gene data show CDR1 as MNHEY and CDR2 as SVGAGI. The CDR3 reads CASRKGLLNTEAFF. The CDR3 DNA reads as TGTGCCAGCAGAAAGGGGCTTTTGAACACTGAAGCTTTCTTT.